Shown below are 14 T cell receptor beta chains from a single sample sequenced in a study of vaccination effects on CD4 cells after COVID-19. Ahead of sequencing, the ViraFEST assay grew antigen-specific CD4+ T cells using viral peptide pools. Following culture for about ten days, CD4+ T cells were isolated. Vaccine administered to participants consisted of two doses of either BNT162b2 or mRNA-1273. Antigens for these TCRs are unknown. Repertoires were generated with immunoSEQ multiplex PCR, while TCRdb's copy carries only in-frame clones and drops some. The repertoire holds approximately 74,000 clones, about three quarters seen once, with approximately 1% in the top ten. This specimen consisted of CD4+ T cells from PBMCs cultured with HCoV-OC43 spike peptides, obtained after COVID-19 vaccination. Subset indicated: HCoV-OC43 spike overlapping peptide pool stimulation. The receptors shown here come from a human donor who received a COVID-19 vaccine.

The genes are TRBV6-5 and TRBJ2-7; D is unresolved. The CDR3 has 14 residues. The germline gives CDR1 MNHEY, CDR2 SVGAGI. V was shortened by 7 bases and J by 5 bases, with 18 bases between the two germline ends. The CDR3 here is CASTVGAAMDEQYV. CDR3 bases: TGTGCCAGCACAGTGGGTGCCGCGATGGACGAGCAGTACGTC.

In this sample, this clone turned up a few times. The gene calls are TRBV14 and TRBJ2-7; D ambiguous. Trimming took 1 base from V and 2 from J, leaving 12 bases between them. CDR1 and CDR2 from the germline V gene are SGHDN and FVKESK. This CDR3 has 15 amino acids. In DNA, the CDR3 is TGTGCCAGCAGCCAAGGATTTGCCGGCACCTACGAGCAGTACGTC. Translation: CASSQGFAGTYEQYV.

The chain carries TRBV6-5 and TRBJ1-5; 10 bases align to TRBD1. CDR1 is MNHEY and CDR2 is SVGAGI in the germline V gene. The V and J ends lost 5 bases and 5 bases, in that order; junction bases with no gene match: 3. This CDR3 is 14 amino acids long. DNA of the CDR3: TGTGCCAGCAGTCCTGGACAGGGGGATCAGCCCCAGCATTTT. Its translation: CASSPGQGDQPQHF.

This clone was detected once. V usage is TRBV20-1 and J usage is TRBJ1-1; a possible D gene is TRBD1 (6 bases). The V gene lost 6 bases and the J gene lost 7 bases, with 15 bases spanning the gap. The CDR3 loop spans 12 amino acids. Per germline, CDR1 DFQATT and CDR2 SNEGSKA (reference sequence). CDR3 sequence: CSASQGRDEAFF. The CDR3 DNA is TGCAGTGCAAGTCAGGGGAGGGATGAAGCTTTCTTT.

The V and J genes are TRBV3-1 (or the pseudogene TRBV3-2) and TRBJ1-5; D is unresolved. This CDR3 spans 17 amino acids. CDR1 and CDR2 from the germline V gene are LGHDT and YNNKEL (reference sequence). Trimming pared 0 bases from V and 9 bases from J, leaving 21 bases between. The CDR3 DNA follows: TGTGCCAGCAGCCAAGAGGAAATTCCCCGGGCCTCAAGGCCCCAGCATTTT. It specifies CASSQEEIPRASRPQHF.

CDR3 protein: CASSLVTDIQYF. The CDR3 DNA is TGTGCCAGCAGCTTGGTGACGGACATTCAGTACTTC. This sequence joins TRBV5-6 and TRBJ2-4; D is unclear. Germline assignment: CDR1 SGHDT and CDR2 YYEEEE. The ends were cut back, 0 bases at V and 8 bases at J, with 6 bases in the middle. This CDR3 spans 12 amino acids. Variable domain in full (rest from reference TRBV5-6 and TRBJ2-4): DAGVTQSPTHLIKTRGQQVTLRCSPKSGHDTVSWYQQALGQGPQFIFQYYEEEERQRGNFPDRFSGHQFPNYSSELNVNALLLGDSALYLCASSLVTDIQYFGAGTRLSVL.

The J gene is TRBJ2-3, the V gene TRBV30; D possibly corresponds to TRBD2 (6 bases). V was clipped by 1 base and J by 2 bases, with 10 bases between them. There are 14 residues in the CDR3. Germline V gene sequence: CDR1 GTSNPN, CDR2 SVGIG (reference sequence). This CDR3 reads CAWSGGAFTDTQYF. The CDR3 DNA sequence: TGTGCCTGGAGTGGCGGGGCCTTCACAGATACGCAGTATTTT. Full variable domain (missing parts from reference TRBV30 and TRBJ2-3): SQTIHQWPATLVQPVGSPLSLECTVEGTSNPNLYWYRQAAGRGLQLLFYSVGIGQISSEVPQNLSASRPQDRQFILSSKKLLLSDSGFYLCAWSGGAFTDTQYFGPGTRLTVL.

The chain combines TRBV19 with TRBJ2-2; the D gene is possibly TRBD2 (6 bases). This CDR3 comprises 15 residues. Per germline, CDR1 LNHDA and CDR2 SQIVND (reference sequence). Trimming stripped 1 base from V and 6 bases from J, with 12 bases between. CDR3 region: CASSIVFGGSGELFF. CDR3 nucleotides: TGTGCCAGTAGTATAGTTTTCGGGGGATCCGGGGAGCTGTTTTTT.

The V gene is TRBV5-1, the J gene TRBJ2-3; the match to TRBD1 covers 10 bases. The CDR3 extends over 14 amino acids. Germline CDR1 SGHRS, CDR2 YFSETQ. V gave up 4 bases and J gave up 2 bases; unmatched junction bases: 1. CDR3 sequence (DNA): TGCGCCAGCAGCGGGACAGGGGTCACAGATACGCAGTATTTT. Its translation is CASSGTGVTDTQYF.

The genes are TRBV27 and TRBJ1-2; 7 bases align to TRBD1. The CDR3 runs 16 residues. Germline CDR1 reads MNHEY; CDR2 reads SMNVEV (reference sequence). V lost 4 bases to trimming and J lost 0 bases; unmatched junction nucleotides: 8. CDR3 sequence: CASSSGTAIPNYGYTF. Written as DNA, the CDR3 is TGTGCCAGCAGTTCCGGGACAGCAATACCTAACTATGGCTACACCTTC.

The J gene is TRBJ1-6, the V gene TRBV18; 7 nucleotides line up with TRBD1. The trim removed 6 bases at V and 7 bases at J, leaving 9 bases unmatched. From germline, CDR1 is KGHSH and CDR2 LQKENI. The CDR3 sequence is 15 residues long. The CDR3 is CASSRIWDSNSPLHF. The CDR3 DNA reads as TGTGCCAGCTCTCGAATTTGGGACAGCAATTCACCCCTCCACTTT.

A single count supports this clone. The chain's CDR3 is CATSRAGTGNTEAFF. The CDR3 DNA follows: TGTGCCACCAGCAGGGCCGGGACAGGGAACACTGAAGCTTTCTTT. This chain joins TRBV15 and TRBJ1-1; 8 positions agree with TRBD1. The CDR3 length is 15 residues. Germline CDR1 reads LNHNV; CDR2 reads YYDKDF (reference sequence). With 3 bases clipped from V and 1 base from J, the junction kept 4 bases outside the gene matches.

This chain's CDR3 is CASSLILNTEAFF. For the CDR3, the DNA is TGTGCCAGCAGTTTAATACTGAACACTGAAGCTTTCTTT. The rearrangement links TRBV12-3 or TRBV12-4 to TRBJ1-1; D is ambiguous. The CDR3 runs to 13 residues. The V gene lost 2 bases and the J gene lost 0 bases, with 4 bases spanning the gap.

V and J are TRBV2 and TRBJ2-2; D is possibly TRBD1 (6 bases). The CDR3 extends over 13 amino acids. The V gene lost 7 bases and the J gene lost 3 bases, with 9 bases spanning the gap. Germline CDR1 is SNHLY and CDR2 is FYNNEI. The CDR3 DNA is TGTGCCAGCAAAAGACAGGACACCGGGGAGCTGTTTTTT. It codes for CASKRQDTGELFF.